This T cell receptor (beta chain) is from a study of OX40 agonist ivuxolimab in advanced cancers. Here immunoSEQ multiplex PCR was the method, and the copy in TCRdb shows in-frame clones only, minus some. Of roughly 80,000 clones in the sample, 85% to 90% are singletons; the top ten hold around 2.1%. V shed 4 bases, J shed 4 bases, and the junction held 10 bases outside the gene matches. The CDR3 spans 17 residues. Germline CDR1 and CDR2: SGHTA and FQGNSA. This receptor was taken from an adult with an advanced solid tumor such as melanoma, head and neck, liver or kidney cancer. The V gene is TRBV7-2, the J gene TRBJ2-5; TRBD2 matches at 12 bases. The sample was CD4+ or CD8+ T cells sorted from blood, taken in a trial of the OX40 agonist ivuxolimab. The CDR3 sequence: CASSSRTSGVWGETQYF. The CDR3 DNA follows: TGTGCCAGCAGCTCCCGGACTAGCGGGGTCTGGGGAGAGACCCAGTACTTC.